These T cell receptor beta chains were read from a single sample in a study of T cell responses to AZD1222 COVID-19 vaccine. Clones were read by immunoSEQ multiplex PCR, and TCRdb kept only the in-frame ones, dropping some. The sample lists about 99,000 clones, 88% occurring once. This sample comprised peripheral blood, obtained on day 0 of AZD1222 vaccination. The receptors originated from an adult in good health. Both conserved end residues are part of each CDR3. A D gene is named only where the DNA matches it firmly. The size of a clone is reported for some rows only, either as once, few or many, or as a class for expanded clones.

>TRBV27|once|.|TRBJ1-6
TGTGCCAGCAGTTTAGGACTAGGTTGGGATAATTCACCCCTCCACTTT
CASSLGLGWDNSPLHF
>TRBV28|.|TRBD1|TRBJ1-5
TGTGCAGCAGCCCCAGGGGGTAATAGCAATCAGCCCCAGCATTTT
CAAAPGGNSNQPQHF
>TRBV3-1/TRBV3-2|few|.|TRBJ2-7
TGTGCCAGCAGCCAAGAATCCGAGCAGTACTTC
CASSQESEQYF
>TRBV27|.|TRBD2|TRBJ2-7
TGTGCCAGCAGTTTCGGGGGGAACACCCCTGGGCAGTACTTC
CASSFGGNTPGQYF
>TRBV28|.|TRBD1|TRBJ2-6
TGTGCCAGCAGGGTTCCGGACAGGTCCAACGTCCTGACTTTC
CASRVPDRSNVLTF
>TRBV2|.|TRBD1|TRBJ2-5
TGTGCCAGCAAAGGACAGGGGGTTACCACAGAGACCCAGTACTTC
CASKGQGVTTETQYF
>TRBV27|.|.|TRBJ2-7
TGTGCCAGCAGAAGGACGGGGGCCTACGAGCAGTACTTC
CASRRTGAYEQYF
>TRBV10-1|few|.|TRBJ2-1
TGCGCCAGCAGTAGGGACACCAGCTCCTACAATGAGCAGTTCTTC
CASSRDTSSYNEQFF
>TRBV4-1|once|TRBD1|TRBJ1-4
TGCGCCAGCAGCGCGCCAGGGGGAACTGAAAAACTGTTTTTT
CASSAPGGTEKLFF
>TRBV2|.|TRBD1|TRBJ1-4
TGTGCCAGCACGGGACAGGGCGGTGAAAAACTGTTTTTT
CASTGQGGEKLFF
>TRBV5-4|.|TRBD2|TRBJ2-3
TGTGCCAGCAGCCTTAGACTAGCGGGATCGACAGATACGCAGTATTTT
CASSLRLAGSTDTQYF
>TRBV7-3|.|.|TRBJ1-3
TGTGCCAGCAGCTTAGGCTCAGCTGGAAACACCATATATTTT
CASSLGSAGNTIYF
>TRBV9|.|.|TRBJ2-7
TGTGCCAGCAGCGTAGCGGCGGCACCCTCCTACGAGCAGTACTTC
CASSVAAAPSYEQYF
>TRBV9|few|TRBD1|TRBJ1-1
TGTGCCAGCAGCGTAACAGGGACAGGGGTTGAAGCTTTCTTT
CASSVTGTGVEAFF
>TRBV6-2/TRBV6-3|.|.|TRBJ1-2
TGTGCCAGCAGCAGGGGCTATGGCTACACCTTC
CASSRGYGYTF
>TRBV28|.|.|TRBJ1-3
TGTGCCAGCACCCTTGGCGGGTCTGGAAACACCATATATTTT
CASTLGGSGNTIYF
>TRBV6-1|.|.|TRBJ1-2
TGTGCCAGCCGTGAATCGAACAGCTACTTCTATGGCTACACCTTC
CASRESNSYFYGYTF
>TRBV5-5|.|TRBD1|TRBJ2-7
TGTGCCAGCAGCGATACAGGGGTAAACTCCTACGAGCAGTACTTC
CASSDTGVNSYEQYF
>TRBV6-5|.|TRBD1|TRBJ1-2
TGTGCCAGCAGAGGATCCCAGGGGGATGGCTACACCTTC
CASRGSQGDGYTF
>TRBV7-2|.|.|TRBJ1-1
TGTGCCAGCAGCCCCTCTTGGGCGGGGACTGAAGCTTTCTTT
CASSPSWAGTEAFF
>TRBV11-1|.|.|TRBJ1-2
TGTGCCAGCAGTCAGAGATACTATGGCTACACCTTC
CASSQRYYGYTF
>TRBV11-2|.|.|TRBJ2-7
TGTGCCAGCAGCTTAGGGGGAGGCCGCTACGAGCAGTACTTC
CASSLGGGRYEQYF
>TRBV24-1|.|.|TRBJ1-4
TGTGCCACCAGTGACAGGACAGTGACTGAAAAACTGTTTTTT
CATSDRTVTEKLFF
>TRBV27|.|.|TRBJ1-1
TGTGCCAGCAGTCAAAGGGGAAACACTGAAGCTTTCTTT
CASSQRGNTEAFF
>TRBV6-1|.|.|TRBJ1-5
TGTGCCAGCAGTGAAGCACAGACAGGCGTCAATCAGCCCCAGCATTTT
CASSEAQTGVNQPQHF
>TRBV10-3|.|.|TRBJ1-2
TGTGCCATCAGTGAGTCTGGCGCAGGCTACACCTTC
CAISESGAGYTF
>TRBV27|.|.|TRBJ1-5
TGTGCCAGCAGCCGAGGAGGGAATCAGCCCCAGCATTTT
CASSRGGNQPQHF
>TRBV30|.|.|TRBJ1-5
TGTGCCTGGAGTGTTTCGTCGGGAGGGAATCAGCCCCAGCATTTT
CAWSVSSGGNQPQHF
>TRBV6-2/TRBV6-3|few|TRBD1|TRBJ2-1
TGTGCCAGCAGTTACTCCGCCGGGACAGGGAGCCCAAAGCAGTTCTTC
CASSYSAGTGSPKQFF
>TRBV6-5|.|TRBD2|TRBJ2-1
TGTGCCAGCAGTTACACAGCGGGAGGAAACAATGAGCAGTTCTTC
CASSYTAGGNNEQFF
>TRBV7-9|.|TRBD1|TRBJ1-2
TGTGCCAGCAGCTTAGCTGGGTACCAGGGACAGTCCAACTATGGCTACACCTTC
CASSLAGYQGQSNYGYTF